The rows below give T cell receptor beta chains drawn from one sample of a study of blood T cells in healthy people across ages. TCRdb used MiXCR to reprocess the 5' RACE reads, holding one entry per CDR3 protein. Of some 1.5 million distinct CDR3 sequences listed, 35% to 45% are singletons. The specimen sequenced was blood. These receptors originate from a woman younger than 30 in good health. The CDR3 runs from the conserved cysteine through the conserved F or W. A D gene is named only where the DNA matches it firmly. The size field is filled for only some rows; it gives once, few, many or a size class.

d_gene: NA
v_gene: TRBV6-5
abundance: few
j_gene: TRBJ1-1
len: 14
CDR3aa: CASTYSRANTEAFF
CDR3nt: TGTGCCAGCACTTACTCAAGGGCGAACACTGAAGCTTTCTTT

d_gene: NA
v_gene: TRBV18
abundance: NA
j_gene: TRBJ2-5
len: 13
CDR3aa: CASSPGRDETQYF
CDR3nt: TGTGCCAGCTCACCAGGGCGGGACGAGACCCAGTACTTC

d_gene: NA
v_gene: TRBV7-9
abundance: NA
j_gene: TRBJ2-3
len: 15
CDR3aa: CASSPPGRNTDTQYF
CDR3nt: TGTGCCAGCAGCCCCCCCGGCCGGAACACAGATACGCAGTATTTT

d_gene: TRBD1
v_gene: TRBV11-2
abundance: NA
j_gene: TRBJ2-6
len: 18
CDR3aa: CASSFWDRVPSGANVQTF
CDR3nt: TGTGCCAGCAGCTTTTGGGACAGGGTGCCCTCTGGGGCCAACGTCCAGACTTTC

d_gene: NA
v_gene: TRBV29-1
abundance: NA
j_gene: TRBJ2-3
len: 14
CDR3aa: CSGRLRGSTDTQYF
CDR3nt: TGCAGCGGAAGACTTCGCGGGTCGACAGATACGCAGTATTTT

d_gene: NA
v_gene: TRBV3-1
abundance: NA
j_gene: TRBJ2-1
len: 16
CDR3aa: CASSQLLGVVNNEQFF
CDR3nt: TGTGCCAGCAGCCAACTGTTAGGGGTGGTTAACAATGAGCAGTTCTTC

d_gene: TRBD1
v_gene: TRBV4-1
abundance: few
j_gene: TRBJ2-5
len: 15
CDR3aa: CASSLGQGEVETQYF
CDR3nt: TGCGCCAGCAGCCTTGGACAGGGAGAGGTAGAGACCCAGTACTTC

d_gene: TRBD1
v_gene: TRBV7-2
abundance: NA
j_gene: TRBJ1-6
len: 19
CDR3aa: CASSLGLGQGVSYNSPLHF
CDR3nt: TGTGCCAGCAGCTTAGGACTGGGACAGGGAGTCTCCTATAATTCACCCCTCCACTTT

d_gene: NA
v_gene: TRBV20-1
abundance: NA
j_gene: TRBJ2-5
len: 14
CDR3aa: CSARGPTWRETQYF
CDR3nt: TGCAGTGCTAGAGGGCCCACATGGAGAGAGACCCAGTACTTC

d_gene: TRBD2
v_gene: TRBV9
abundance: NA
j_gene: TRBJ2-2
len: 19
CDR3aa: CASSVGGSGGLANTGELFF
CDR3nt: TGTGCCAGCAGCGTAGGAGGTAGCGGGGGCCTCGCGAACACCGGGGAGCTGTTTTTT

d_gene: TRBD1
v_gene: TRBV7-2
abundance: NA
j_gene: TRBJ1-2
len: 14
CDR3aa: CASSLGRGWYGYTF
CDR3nt: TGTGCCAGCAGCTTAGGCAGGGGGTGGTATGGCTACACCTTC

d_gene: NA
v_gene: TRBV3-1
abundance: NA
j_gene: TRBJ1-5
len: 14
CDR3aa: CASSSEHSNQPQHF
CDR3nt: TGTGCCAGCAGCTCTGAGCATAGCAATCAGCCCCAGCATTTT

d_gene: NA
v_gene: TRBV7-3
abundance: many
j_gene: TRBJ2-2
len: 12
CDR3aa: CASSQYTGELFF
CDR3nt: TGTGCCAGCAGCCAATACACCGGGGAGCTGTTTTTT

d_gene: TRBD2
v_gene: TRBV4-3
abundance: few
j_gene: TRBJ2-7
len: 18
CDR3aa: CASSQQTSGALGTYEQYF
CDR3nt: TGCGCCAGCAGCCAACAGACTAGCGGGGCCCTCGGGACCTACGAGCAGTACTTC

d_gene: TRBD1
v_gene: TRBV20-1
abundance: NA
j_gene: TRBJ1-2
len: 12
CDR3aa: CSAYDRVEGYTF
CDR3nt: TGCAGTGCTTACGACAGGGTGGAGGGCTACACCTTC

d_gene: NA
v_gene: TRBV29-1
abundance: few
j_gene: TRBJ1-1
len: 13
CDR3aa: CSVELGWDTEAFF
CDR3nt: TGCAGCGTTGAATTGGGATGGGACACTGAAGCTTTCTTT

d_gene: NA
v_gene: TRBV7-9
abundance: NA
j_gene: TRBJ1-2
len: 15
CDR3aa: CASSLEEGDLYGYTF
CDR3nt: TGTGCCAGCAGCTTAGAGGAGGGGGACCTATATGGCTACACCTTC

d_gene: NA
v_gene: TRBV12-3/TRBV12-4
abundance: NA
j_gene: TRBJ1-2
len: 16
CDR3aa: CASSLTLGQDTYGYTF
CDR3nt: TGTGCCAGCAGTTTAACCTTGGGCCAGGATACCTATGGCTACACCTTC

d_gene: NA
v_gene: TRBV20-1
abundance: NA
j_gene: TRBJ1-1
len: 13
CDR3aa: CSAPGHLNTEAFF
CDR3nt: TGCAGTGCTCCGGGACACCTGAACACTGAAGCTTTCTTT

d_gene: NA
v_gene: TRBV4-3
abundance: NA
j_gene: TRBJ1-6
len: 15
CDR3aa: CASSHISSYNSPLHF
CDR3nt: TGCGCCAGCAGCCACATTAGCTCCTATAATTCACCCCTCCACTTT

d_gene: NA
v_gene: TRBV20-1
abundance: NA
j_gene: TRBJ1-6
len: 14
CDR3aa: CSASPTSVGSPLHF
CDR3nt: TGCAGTGCTAGCCCGACTAGTGTAGGCTCACCCCTCCACTTT

d_gene: TRBD1
v_gene: TRBV5-6
abundance: NA
j_gene: TRBJ1-2
len: 15
CDR3aa: CASSLERTGFYGYTF
CDR3nt: TGTGCCAGCAGCCTGGAGCGGACAGGGTTCTATGGCTACACCTTC

d_gene: NA
v_gene: TRBV20-1
abundance: NA
j_gene: TRBJ2-3
len: 14
CDR3aa: CSASSGPSTDTQYF
CDR3nt: TGCAGTGCTAGCTCGGGGCCGAGCACAGATACGCAGTATTTT

d_gene: NA
v_gene: TRBV21-1
abundance: few
j_gene: TRBJ1-2
len: 16
CDR3aa: CASVRPQTGCEYGYTF
CDR3nt: TGTGCCAGCGTGAGACCCCAGACAGGGTGTGAATATGGCTACACCTTC

d_gene: NA
v_gene: TRBV6-6
abundance: NA
j_gene: TRBJ2-1
len: 16
CDR3aa: CASSTDGSPLGNEQFF
CDR3nt: TGTGCCAGCAGTACCGATGGGTCACCTCTGGGGAATGAGCAGTTCTTC

d_gene: NA
v_gene: TRBV7-2
abundance: few
j_gene: TRBJ1-5
len: 14
CDR3aa: CASSVVPSNQPQHF
CDR3nt: TGTGCCAGCAGCGTAGTACCTAGCAATCAGCCCCAGCATTTT

d_gene: NA
v_gene: TRBV6-2/TRBV6-3
abundance: NA
j_gene: TRBJ2-5
len: 12
CDR3aa: CASKRGQETQYF
CDR3nt: TGTGCCAGCAAACGGGGCCAAGAGACCCAGTACTTC

d_gene: NA
v_gene: TRBV21-1
abundance: NA
j_gene: TRBJ2-2
len: 15
CDR3aa: CASSKVTRNTGELFF
CDR3nt: TGTGCCAGCAGCAAAGTTACCCGAAACACCGGGGAGCTGTTTTTT

d_gene: TRBD1
v_gene: TRBV7-8
abundance: NA
j_gene: TRBJ2-5
len: 12
CDR3aa: CASRNRGNEQYF
CDR3nt: TGTGCCAGCAGAAACAGGGGGAATGAGCAGTACTTC

d_gene: TRBD2
v_gene: TRBV28
abundance: NA
j_gene: TRBJ2-7
len: 13
CDR3aa: CASSWASGRLEYF
CDR3nt: TGTGCCAGTTCGTGGGCTAGCGGGAGGTTGGAGTACTTC

d_gene: NA
v_gene: TRBV5-6
abundance: NA
j_gene: TRBJ2-1
len: 14
CDR3aa: CASSSIRPLGEQFF
CDR3nt: TGTGCCAGCAGCTCCATTCGGCCCCTTGGTGAGCAGTTCTTC

d_gene: NA
v_gene: TRBV20-1
abundance: NA
j_gene: TRBJ1-1
len: 11
CDR3aa: CSAIPPGGAFF
CDR3nt: TGCAGTGCAATCCCGCCGGGGGGAGCTTTCTTT

d_gene: TRBD2
v_gene: TRBV28
abundance: few
j_gene: TRBJ2-3
len: 17
CDR3aa: CASSQRLAGVGADTQYF
CDR3nt: TGTGCCAGCAGTCAAAGACTAGCGGGAGTGGGTGCAGATACGCAGTATTTT

d_gene: NA
v_gene: TRBV4-3
abundance: NA
j_gene: TRBJ2-1
len: 14
CDR3aa: CASSQDAGFNEQFF
CDR3nt: TGCGCCAGCAGCCAAGATGCAGGGTTCAATGAGCAGTTCTTC

d_gene: NA
v_gene: TRBV7-6
abundance: NA
j_gene: TRBJ2-7
len: 14
CDR3aa: CASSLEQEGWEQYF
CDR3nt: TGTGCCAGCAGCTTAGAACAGGAGGGGTGGGAGCAGTACTTC

d_gene: TRBD1
v_gene: TRBV13
abundance: NA
j_gene: TRBJ1-1
len: 15
CDR3aa: CASSRRGLGFTEAFF
CDR3nt: TGTGCCAGCAGCCGTAGGGGGCTGGGTTTCACTGAAGCTTTCTTT

d_gene: TRBD2
v_gene: TRBV3-1
abundance: few
j_gene: TRBJ2-5
len: 17
CDR3aa: CASSQLGTSVGEETQYF
CDR3nt: TGTGCCAGCAGCCAGCTTGGGACTAGCGTAGGTGAAGAGACCCAGTACTTC

d_gene: TRBD2
v_gene: TRBV12-5
abundance: NA
j_gene: TRBJ2-1
len: 16
CDR3aa: CASGLSTSGRYNEQFF
CDR3nt: TGTGCTAGTGGTTTAAGCACTAGCGGGAGATACAATGAGCAGTTCTTC

d_gene: TRBD1
v_gene: TRBV7-9
abundance: few
j_gene: TRBJ1-6
len: 16
CDR3aa: CASSLEPGQGGSPLHF
CDR3nt: TGTGCCAGCAGCTTAGAACCGGGACAGGGGGGTTCACCCCTCCACTTT

d_gene: TRBD2
v_gene: TRBV7-2
abundance: few
j_gene: TRBJ2-3
len: 16
CDR3aa: CASSFSSGRAKDTQYF
CDR3nt: TGTGCCAGCAGCTTCTCTAGCGGGAGGGCCAAAGATACGCAGTATTTT

d_gene: NA
v_gene: TRBV7-9
abundance: NA
j_gene: TRBJ2-2
len: 15
CDR3aa: CATGMGSANTGELFF
CDR3nt: TGTGCCACCGGTATGGGGTCAGCCAACACCGGGGAGCTGTTTTTT

d_gene: TRBD1
v_gene: TRBV27
abundance: few
j_gene: TRBJ1-2
len: 15
CDR3aa: CASSPGQGVGYGYTF
CDR3nt: TGTGCCAGCAGTCCAGGACAGGGGGTGGGCTATGGCTACACCTTC

d_gene: NA
v_gene: TRBV30
abundance: NA
j_gene: TRBJ2-1
len: 14
CDR3aa: CAWNDKPEGGEQFF
CDR3nt: TGTGCCTGGAACGACAAACCAGAGGGGGGTGAGCAGTTCTTC

d_gene: NA
v_gene: TRBV28
abundance: NA
j_gene: TRBJ1-1
len: 14
CDR3aa: CASSLRHKNTEAFF
CDR3nt: TGTGCCAGCAGTTTAAGACATAAGAACACTGAAGCTTTCTTT

d_gene: TRBD1
v_gene: TRBV5-1
abundance: NA
j_gene: TRBJ2-3
len: 14
CDR3aa: CASSVGTGQDTQYF
CDR3nt: TGCGCCAGCAGCGTCGGGACAGGGCAGGATACGCAGTATTTT

d_gene: NA
v_gene: TRBV4-2
abundance: few
j_gene: TRBJ2-1
len: 16
CDR3aa: CASSQDPPSLNNEQFF
CDR3nt: TGTGCCAGCAGCCAAGACCCCCCTAGCTTAAACAATGAGCAGTTCTTC

d_gene: NA
v_gene: TRBV27
abundance: NA
j_gene: TRBJ2-3
len: 17
CDR3aa: CASASTRGHSSTDTQYF
CDR3nt: TGTGCCAGCGCCTCCACCCGGGGACATTCTAGCACAGATACGCAGTATTTT

d_gene: TRBD1
v_gene: TRBV20-1
abundance: many
j_gene: TRBJ2-3
len: 14
CDR3aa: CSARDRGSTDTQYF
CDR3nt: TGCAGTGCCCGAGACAGGGGAAGCACAGATACGCAGTATTTT

d_gene: TRBD2
v_gene: TRBV5-4
abundance: few
j_gene: TRBJ2-3
len: 17
CDR3aa: CASSLVGIAGRPDTQYF
CDR3nt: TGTGCCAGCAGCTTGGTAGGAATAGCGGGCAGGCCAGATACGCAGTATTTT

d_gene: TRBD2
v_gene: TRBV20-1
abundance: few
j_gene: TRBJ2-7
len: 16
CDR3aa: CSARDLSSGVLNEQYF
CDR3nt: TGCAGTGCTAGAGATCTGAGTAGCGGGGTGCTCAATGAGCAGTACTTC

d_gene: NA
v_gene: TRBV7-2
abundance: few
j_gene: TRBJ1-4
len: 15
CDR3aa: CASSCPGQRNEKLFF
CDR3nt: TGTGCCAGCAGCTGCCCGGGACAACGTAATGAAAAACTGTTTTTT

d_gene: TRBD1
v_gene: TRBV6-2/TRBV6-3
abundance: NA
j_gene: TRBJ2-7
len: 13
CDR3aa: CASRNRGQSEQYF
CDR3nt: TGTGCCAGCAGAAACAGGGGGCAGTCCGAGCAGTACTTC

d_gene: NA
v_gene: TRBV4-3
abundance: few
j_gene: TRBJ2-2
len: 12
CDR3aa: CASSQDRGELFF
CDR3nt: TGCGCCAGCAGCCAAGATCGCGGGGAGCTGTTTTTT

d_gene: NA
v_gene: TRBV7-2
abundance: few
j_gene: TRBJ2-1
len: 15
CDR3aa: CASSFKGDSYNEQFF
CDR3nt: TGTGCCAGCAGCTTTAAAGGTGACTCCTACAATGAGCAGTTCTTC

d_gene: NA
v_gene: TRBV27
abundance: NA
j_gene: TRBJ2-4
len: 15
CDR3aa: CASSSPVEAKNIQYF
CDR3nt: TGTGCCAGCAGTTCTCCCGTTGAGGCCAAAAACATTCAGTACTTC